These 12 T cell receptor beta chains were sequenced from one sample in a study of identical twins. TCRdb passed the 5' RACE reads through MiXCR, listing each CDR3 protein once. The sample has 550,000 to 800,000 distinct CDR3 sequences; just over 7% are singletons. This sample was also put to use in a study of yellow fever vaccine responses in identical twins.

The source material was PBMCs. These receptors originate from a woman aged 18-30 years in good health.

The table lists this clonotype with a few counts. The rearrangement joins TRBV2 to TRBJ1-6; D perhaps matches TRBD1 (5 bases). The CDR3 totals 15 residues. Germline CDR1 and CDR2: SNHLY and FYNNEI. The germline V and J ends were trimmed by 2 bases and 7 bases, with 12 bases remaining between them. CDR3 protein: CASSENGGVNSPLHF. DNA for the CDR3: TGTGCCAGCAGTGAAAACGGGGGAGTGAATTCACCCCTCCACTTT.

As for this clonotype: This may come from a read error, since a much larger clone is one base off. The chain carries TRBV7-8 and TRBJ2-7, with TRBD1 matching over 7 bases. The CDR3 runs to 14 residues. Germline assignment: CDR1 SGHVS and CDR2 FQNEAQ. With 9 bases clipped from V and 5 bases from J, the junction kept 13 bases outside the gene matches. CDR3 sequence reads: CARIPGQARNEQYF. DNA of the CDR3: TGTGCCAGAATCCCTGGACAGGCTCGGAACGAGCAGTACTTC.

The chain has TRBV7-9 and TRBJ2-1, with TRBD2 matching over 9 bases. Germline values: CDR1 SEHNR, CDR2 FQNEAQ (reference sequence). The CDR3 contains 16 residues. V was pared by 5 bases and J by 4 bases, with 9 bases of the junction left unmatched. The CDR3 nucleotides read TGTGCCAGCAGCCGGGGACTAGCCAAAGGATACAATGAGCAGTTCTTC. Translation: CASSRGLAKGYNEQFF.

This clonotype was picked up a small number of times. This sequence joins TRBV7-9 and TRBJ2-1; 12 nucleotides agree with TRBD2. Trimming removed 4 bases from V and 6 bases from J; junction bases left unmatched: 4. Germline CDR1 and CDR2: SEHNR and FQNEAQ (reference sequence). There are 15 residues in the CDR3. Here the CDR3 reads CASSSLLAGGNEQFF. In nucleotides, the CDR3 is TGTGCCAGCAGCTCCCTACTAGCGGGGGGCAATGAGCAGTTCTTC.

This rearrangement joins TRBV10-3 to TRBJ2-1; TRBD2 matches at 12 bases. In germline, CDR1 is ENHRY, CDR2 SYGVKD. This CDR3 has 14 amino acids. Trimming at V came to 7 bases and at J to 6 bases, leaving 4 bases not matched to a gene. The CDR3 sequence: CAIKASGRANEQFF. As DNA, the CDR3 is TGTGCCATCAAGGCTAGCGGGAGGGCCAATGAGCAGTTCTTC.

Ten or more counts support this clonotype. CDR3 nucleotides: TGCGCCAGCAGCGGTTTCCTCCGGGGGCAGAACACTGAAGCTTTCTTT. Translating gives CASSGFLRGQNTEAFF. The V gene is TRBV5-1, the J gene TRBJ1-1, with a weak D call TRBD1 (6 bases). With 4 bases removed from V and 1 base from J, the gap between germline ends came to 17 bases. Germline CDR1 reads SGHRS; CDR2 reads YFSETQ. This CDR3 spans 16 amino acids.

About this clonotype: A junction end diverges from the germline sequence, so it may reflect a read error. The V gene is TRBV20-1, the J gene TRBJ2-1, with TRBD2 matching over 9 bases. The CDR3 consists of 18 residues. Germline V gene data show CDR1 as DFQATT and CDR2 as SNEGSKA (reference sequence). CDR3 sequence (DNA): TGCAATGCTAAAGGGGCTCCGCGGGAGGGCCTGCTCTACAATGAGCAGTTCTTC. Protein: CNAKGAPREGLLYNEQFF.

This clonotype has a count of ten or more. V is TRBV12-5 and J is TRBJ2-1, with D possibly matching TRBD2 (6 bases). Germline-derived CDR1 and CDR2 are LGHNT and FRNRAP. The CDR3 is 14 residues long. Trimming took off 2 bases at V and 6 bases at J, with 11 bases between the two ends. The chain's CDR3 is CASGLRLESNEQFF. The CDR3 coding sequence is TGTGCTAGTGGTTTGAGACTAGAAAGCAATGAGCAGTTCTTC.

The chain is built from TRBV10-3 and TRBJ2-2, with 7 positions matching TRBD2. The CDR3 has 15 amino acids. J was trimmed by 2 bases and V by 4 bases; bases with no gene match: 4. Germline V lookup: CDR1 ENHRY, CDR2 SYGVKD. In DNA, the CDR3 is TGTGCCATCAGTGGCGGGGGTGTAAACACCGGGGAGCTGTTTTTT. It codes for CAISGGGVNTGELFF.

The CDR3 nucleotides read TGTGCCAGCGGAGGACGGGACACCCGCGAACGATTCTTC. Its translation is CASGGRDTRERFF. This rearrangement joins TRBV6-6 to TRBJ2-1, with a weak D call TRBD1 (6 bases). With 8 bases removed from V and 16 bases from J, the gap between germline ends came to 24 bases. This CDR3 contains 13 residues. The germline gives CDR1 MNHNY, CDR2 SVGAGI (reference sequence).

This clonotype was seen a handful of times. The chain joins TRBV5-1 to TRBJ2-3; 8 bases align to TRBD2. The germline gives CDR1 SGHRS, CDR2 YFSETQ. The CDR3 consists of 15 residues. V lost 2 bases, J lost 6 bases, and 8 bases stayed unmatched. The CDR3 coding sequence is TGCGCCAGCAGCTTTAGCGGGGCATCCTTCGATACGCAGTATTTT. This translates into CASSFSGASFDTQYF. Full variable domain (remainder filled in from reference TRBV5-1 and TRBJ2-3): KAGVTQTPRYLIKTRGQQVTLSCSPISGHRSVSWYQQTPGQGLQFLFEYFSETQRNKGNFPGRFSGRQFSNSRSEMNVSTLELGDSALYLCASSFSGASFDTQYFGPGTRLTVL.

This chain links TRBV14 with TRBJ2-7, with D possibly TRBD2 on 6 matching bases. V was clipped by 0 bases and J by 6 bases, with 6 bases between them. CDR1 SGHDN and CDR2 FVKESK come from the germline V gene. The CDR3 sequence is 12 residues long. Here the CDR3 reads CASSQEGGEQYV. In nucleotides, the CDR3 is TGTGCCAGCAGCCAAGAGGGGGGCGAGCAGTACGTC.